This T cell receptor beta chain was sequenced in a study of T cells in Graves' hyperthyroidism and ophthalmopathy. Template material for amplifying TCR beta CDR3 regions consisted of RNA transcripts. During a first-round RT-PCR of the TCR CDR3, the HTBI primer set was used. TCRdb reprocessed the multiplex PCR reads with MiXCR, giving one entry per CDR3 protein. The sample carries about 270,000 distinct CDR3 sequences, about 15% recorded once. Trimming took 2 bases from V and 10 from J, leaving 14 bases between them. The CDR3 consists of 13 residues. Germline CDR1 is MDHEN and CDR2 is SYDVKM. This clonotype was picked up many times.

The material sequenced was blood. The chain combines TRBV28 with TRBJ1-1, with a tentative D call TRBD1 (6 bases). This TCR was sampled from a woman aged 45 to 65 with Graves' hyperthyroidism that later progressed to Graves' ophthalmopathy. The CDR3 is CASSLVGTRRAFF. CDR3 in DNA: TGTGCCAGCAGTTTAGTTGGGACAAGAAGAGCTTTCTTT.